This T cell receptor (beta chain) was captured in a study of shared clonotypes between healthy human individuals. A deep-level run was used for the assay. TCRdb's table, derived via immunoSEQ multiplex PCR, lists solely in-frame clones and lacks some. The profile shows roughly 700,000 clones, about 74% of them singletons. The germline gives CDR1 WSHSY, CDR2 SAAADI. J gave up 9 bases and V 9 bases, and 8 bases lay outside the gene matches. The CDR3 has 14 residues. This clone was seen more than once but under ten times. The source of this sequence is a woman younger than 45 in good health. The source material was memory CD4+ T cells sorted from blood. Subset described: CD45RA-negative fraction. The gene calls are TRBV10-2 and TRBJ2-1, with 13 bases identical to TRBD2. The CDR3 loop is CASLLAGGPGEQFF. The CDR3 DNA is TGCGCCAGTTTACTAGCGGGAGGGCCGGGTGAGCAGTTCTTC.